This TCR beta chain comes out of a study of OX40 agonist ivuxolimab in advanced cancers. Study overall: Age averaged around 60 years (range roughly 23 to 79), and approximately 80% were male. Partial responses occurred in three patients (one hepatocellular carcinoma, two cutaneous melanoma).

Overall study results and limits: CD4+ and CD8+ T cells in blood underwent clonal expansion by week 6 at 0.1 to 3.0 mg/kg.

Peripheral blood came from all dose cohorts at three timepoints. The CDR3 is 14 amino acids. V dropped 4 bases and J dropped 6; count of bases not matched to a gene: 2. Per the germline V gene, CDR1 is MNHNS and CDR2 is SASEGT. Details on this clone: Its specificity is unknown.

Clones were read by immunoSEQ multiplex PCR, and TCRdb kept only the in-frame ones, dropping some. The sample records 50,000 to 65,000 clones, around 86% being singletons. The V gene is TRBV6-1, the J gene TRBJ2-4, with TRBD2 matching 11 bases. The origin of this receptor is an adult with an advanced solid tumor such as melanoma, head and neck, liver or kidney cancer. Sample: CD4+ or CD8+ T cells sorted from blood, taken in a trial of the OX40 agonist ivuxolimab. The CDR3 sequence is CASSAGTSGNIQYF. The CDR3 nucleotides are TGTGCCAGCAGTGCCGGGACTAGCGGAAACATTCAGTACTTC.